The T cell receptor (beta chain) described here comes from a study of blood T cell repertoires in COVID-19. The CDR3 length is 17 residues. The germline V gene has CDR1 SEHNR and CDR2 FQNEAQ (reference sequence). J was trimmed by 0 bases and V by 5 bases; bases with no gene match: 11. Recovered participants had two consecutive negative NP/OP PCR tests, healthcare professional clearance, or symptom resolution. Profiling relied on immunoSEQ multiplex PCR, and the TCRdb table lists in-frame clones only, not all of them. The sample has about 160,000 clones, approximately 88% seen once. The sequence was collected from a woman aged 45-65 years who had recovered from COVID-19. The gene calls are TRBV7-9 and TRBJ2-7; 9 positions agree with TRBD1. Sequencing was carried out using PBMCs or T cells enriched from blood (not recorded which). The CDR3 DNA reads TGTGCCAGCAGCCCTTGGACAGGGGACCTATTCTCCTACGAGCAGTACTTC. Translating gives CASSPWTGDLFSYEQYF.